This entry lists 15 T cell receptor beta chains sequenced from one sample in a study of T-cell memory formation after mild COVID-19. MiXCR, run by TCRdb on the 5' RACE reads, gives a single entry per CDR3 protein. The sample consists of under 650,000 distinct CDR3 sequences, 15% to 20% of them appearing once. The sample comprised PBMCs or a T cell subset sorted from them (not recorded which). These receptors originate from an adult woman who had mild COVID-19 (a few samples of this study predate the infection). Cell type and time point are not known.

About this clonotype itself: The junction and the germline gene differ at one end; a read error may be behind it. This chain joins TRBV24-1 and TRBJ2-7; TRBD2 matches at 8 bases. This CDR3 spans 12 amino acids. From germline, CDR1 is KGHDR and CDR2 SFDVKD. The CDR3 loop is CSTSGGSYEQYF. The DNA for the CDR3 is TGTTCCACCAGCGGGGGCTCCTACGAGCAGTACTTC.

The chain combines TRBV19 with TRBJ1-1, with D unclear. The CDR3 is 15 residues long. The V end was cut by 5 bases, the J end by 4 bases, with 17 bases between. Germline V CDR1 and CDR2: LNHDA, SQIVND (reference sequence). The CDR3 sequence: CASSVSPRIFTEAFF. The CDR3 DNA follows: TGTGCCAGTAGTGTCTCCCCCAGGATATTCACTGAAGCTTTCTTT.

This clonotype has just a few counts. CDR3: CASSDDRTYNEQFF. In nucleotides, the CDR3 is TGCGCCAGCAGCGATGACCGAACCTACAATGAGCAGTTCTTC. The chain couples TRBV5-1 to TRBJ2-1; the D is unclear. Trimming stripped 4 bases from V and 2 bases from J, with 10 bases between. The CDR3 extends over 14 amino acids. The germline V gene has CDR1 SGHRS and CDR2 YFSETQ.

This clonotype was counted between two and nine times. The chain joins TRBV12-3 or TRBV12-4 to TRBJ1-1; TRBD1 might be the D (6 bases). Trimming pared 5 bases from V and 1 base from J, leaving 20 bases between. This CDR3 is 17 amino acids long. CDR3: CASSPLGEVGQNTEAFF. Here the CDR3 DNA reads TGTGCCAGCAGTCCGCTGGGGGAGGTGGGACAGAACACTGAAGCTTTCTTT.

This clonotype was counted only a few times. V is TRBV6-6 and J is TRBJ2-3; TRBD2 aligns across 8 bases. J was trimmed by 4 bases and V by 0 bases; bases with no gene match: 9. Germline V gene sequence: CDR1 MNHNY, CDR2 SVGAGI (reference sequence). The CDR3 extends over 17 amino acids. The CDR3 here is CASSYSSGAGGADTQYF. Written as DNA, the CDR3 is TGTGCCAGCAGTTACTCGTCAGGTGCCGGGGGGGCAGATACGCAGTATTTT.

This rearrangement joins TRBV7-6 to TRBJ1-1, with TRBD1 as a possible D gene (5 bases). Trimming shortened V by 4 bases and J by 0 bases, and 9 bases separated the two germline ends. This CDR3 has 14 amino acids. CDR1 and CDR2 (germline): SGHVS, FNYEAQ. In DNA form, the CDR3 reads TGTGCCAGCAGCTCCGACAGCCTGAACACTGAAGCTTTCTTT. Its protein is CASSSDSLNTEAFF.

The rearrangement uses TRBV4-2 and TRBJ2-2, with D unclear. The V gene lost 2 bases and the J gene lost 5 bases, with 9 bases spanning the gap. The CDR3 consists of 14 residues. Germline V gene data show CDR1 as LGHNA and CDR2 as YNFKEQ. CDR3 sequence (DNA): TGTGCCAGCAGCCAACCACAGACTACCGGGGAGCTGTTTTTT. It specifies CASSQPQTTGELFF.

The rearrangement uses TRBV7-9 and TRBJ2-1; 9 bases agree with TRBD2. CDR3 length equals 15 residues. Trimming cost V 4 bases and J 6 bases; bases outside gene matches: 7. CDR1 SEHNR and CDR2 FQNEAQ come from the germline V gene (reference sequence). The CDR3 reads CASSSVTSGGNEQFF. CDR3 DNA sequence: TGTGCCAGCAGCTCAGTGACTAGCGGAGGCAATGAGCAGTTCTTC.

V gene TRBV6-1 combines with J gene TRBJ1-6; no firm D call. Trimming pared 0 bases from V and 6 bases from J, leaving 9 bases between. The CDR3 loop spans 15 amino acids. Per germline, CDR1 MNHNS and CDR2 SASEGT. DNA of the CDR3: TGTGCCAGCAGTGAAGCGACTACAGTTAATTCACCCCTCCACTTT. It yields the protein CASSEATTVNSPLHF.

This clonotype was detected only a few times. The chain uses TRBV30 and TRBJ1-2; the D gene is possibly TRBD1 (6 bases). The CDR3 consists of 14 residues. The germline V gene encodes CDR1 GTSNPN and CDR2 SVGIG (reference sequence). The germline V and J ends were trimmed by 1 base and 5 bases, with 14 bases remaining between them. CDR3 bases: TGTGCCTGGAGTGCCAGTCGAGGGGGTTATGGCTACACCTTC. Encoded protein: CAWSASRGGYGYTF.

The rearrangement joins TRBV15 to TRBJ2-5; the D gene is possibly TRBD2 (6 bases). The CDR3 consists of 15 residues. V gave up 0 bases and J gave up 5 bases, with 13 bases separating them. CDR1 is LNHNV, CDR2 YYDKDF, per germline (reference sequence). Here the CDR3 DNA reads TGTGCCACCAGCAGAGATAGAGCTAGCGCGGAGACCCAGTACTTC. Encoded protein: CATSRDRASAETQYF.

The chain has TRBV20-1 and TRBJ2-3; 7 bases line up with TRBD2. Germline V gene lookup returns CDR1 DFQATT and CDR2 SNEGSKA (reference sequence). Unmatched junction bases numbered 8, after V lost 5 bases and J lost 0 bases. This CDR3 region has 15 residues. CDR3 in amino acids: CSARKAGRSTDTQYF. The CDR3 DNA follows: TGCAGTGCTCGCAAAGCGGGACGAAGCACAGATACGCAGTATTTT.

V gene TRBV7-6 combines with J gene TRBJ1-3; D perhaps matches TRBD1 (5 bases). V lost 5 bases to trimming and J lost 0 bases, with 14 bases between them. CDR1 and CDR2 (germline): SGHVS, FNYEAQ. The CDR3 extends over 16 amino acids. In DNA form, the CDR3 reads TGTGCCAGCAGCGTGCAGGGAACCCACTCTGGAAACACCATATATTTT. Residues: CASSVQGTHSGNTIYF.

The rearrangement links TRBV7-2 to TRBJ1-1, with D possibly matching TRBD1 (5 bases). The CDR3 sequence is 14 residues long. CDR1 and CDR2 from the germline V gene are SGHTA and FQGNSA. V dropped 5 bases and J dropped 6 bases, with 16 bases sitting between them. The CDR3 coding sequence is TGTGCCAGCAGCCCCCCAGGGAGCGTCGCTGAAGCTTTCTTT. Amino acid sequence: CASSPPGSVAEAFF.

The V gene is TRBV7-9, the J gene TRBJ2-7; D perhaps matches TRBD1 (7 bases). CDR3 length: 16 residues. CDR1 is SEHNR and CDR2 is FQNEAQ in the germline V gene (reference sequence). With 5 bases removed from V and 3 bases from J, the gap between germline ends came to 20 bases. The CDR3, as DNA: TGTGCCAGCAGCCCGAGAGGGACAGCGGGTTTCTACGAGCAGTACTTC. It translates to CASSPRGTAGFYEQYF. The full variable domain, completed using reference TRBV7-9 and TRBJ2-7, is DTGVSQNPRHKITKRGQNVTFRCDPISEHNRLYWYRQTLGQGPEFLTYFQNEAQLEKSRLLSDRFSAERPKGSFSTLEIQRTEQGDSAMYLCASSPRGTAGFYEQYFGPGTRLTVT.